These 7 T cell receptor beta chains originate from one sample sequenced in a study of PD-L1 blockade in urothelial cancer. Assay used: immunoSEQ multiplex PCR; TCRdb lists only in-frame clones, some missing. Here the sample spans some 66,000 clones, approximately 86% being singletons. Time point described: pretreatment peripheral blood. Source: PBMCs, taken around atezolizumab (anti-PD-L1) treatment. All receptors derive from a man between 60 and 70 years old with urothelial cancer.

The chain has TRBV9 and TRBJ2-7; the D gene is possibly TRBD2 (7 bases). V lost 4 bases, J lost 2 bases, and 16 bases lay in between. CDR1 is SGDLS, CDR2 YYNGEE, per germline. CDR3 size: 15 residues. This CDR3 reads CASSPRTGGPYEQYF. The DNA for the CDR3 is TGTGCCAGCAGCCCCCGAACCGGGGGGCCCTACGAGCAGTACTTC.

Note on this clone: A junction end diverges from the germline sequence, so it may reflect a read error. V usage is TRBV7-7 and J usage is TRBJ2-3, with 9 bases lining up with TRBD1. Germline V lookup: CDR1 SSHAT, CDR2 FNYEAQ (reference sequence). This CDR3 is 17 amino acids long. The CDR3 bases are TGTGCTAGCAGCTTAGACGGGACAGGGCTAGGGACAGATACGCAGTATTTT. Translating it yields CASSLDGTGLGTDTQYF.

The gene calls are TRBV4-3 and TRBJ2-7; TRBD2 matches 9 bases. The CDR3 has 16 residues. Germline lookup yields CDR1 LGHNA and CDR2 YSLEER. The J segment lost 3 bases and the V segment lost 0 bases, leaving 6 bases of the junction unmatched. CDR3 bases: TGCGCCAGCAGCCAAGAGGGACTAGCTAACCGCTACGAGCAGTACTTC. This sequence encodes CASSQEGLANRYEQYF.

The chain recombines TRBV30 with TRBJ1-4, with D perhaps TRBD1 (6 bases). The CDR3 covers 12 residues. V was clipped by 5 bases and J by 8 bases, with 12 bases between them. Germline V gene lookup returns CDR1 GTSNPN and CDR2 SVGIG (reference sequence). The CDR3 here is CAWLNQGEKLFF. The CDR3 nucleotides are TGTGCCTGGTTGAATCAGGGGGAAAAACTGTTTTTT.

The rearrangement joins TRBV18 to TRBJ2-2, with 8 bases matching TRBD1. Germline CDR1 KGHSH, CDR2 LQKENI. After removal of 3 bases from V and 5 bases from J, the junction contained 11 bases not matched to a gene. The CDR3 totals 17 residues. CDR3 nucleotide sequence: TGTGCCAGCTCACCTAGGCCCGGACAGGGAAGGACCGGGGAGCTGTTTTTT. It encodes CASSPRPGQGRTGELFF.

This clone has at least ten counts. The chain links TRBV5-4 to TRBJ2-7, with 9 bases that match TRBD1. The J segment lost 6 bases and the V segment lost 3 bases, leaving 7 bases of the junction unmatched. Germline lookup yields CDR1 SGHNT and CDR2 YYREEE (reference sequence). The CDR3 is 14 residues long. CDR3 DNA: TGTGCCAGCAGCTACCCCGGGACAGGGAGCGAGCAGTACTTC. As protein: CASSYPGTGSEQYF.

This clone was detected many times. This chain joins TRBV11-3 and TRBJ1-1; D possibly corresponds to TRBD1 (6 bases). The germline V gene has CDR1 SGHNT and CDR2 YENEEA. The CDR3 contains 12 residues. V was shortened by 5 bases and J by 9 bases, with 13 bases between the two germline ends. The DNA for the CDR3 is TGTGCCAGCAGCCAGGACAGACTTAAAGCTTTCTTT. The encoded protein is CASSQDRLKAFF.